This T cell receptor beta chain was recovered during a study of blood T cell repertoires in COVID-19. Study-wide background: The United States, Italy and Spain supplied acute and convalescent COVID-19 samples.

CDR1 and CDR2 (germline): SGDLS, YYNGEE. The junction had 9 bases not matched to a gene; V was cut back by 0 bases and J by 1 base. The CDR3 spans 20 residues. Assay: immunoSEQ multiplex PCR; the TCRdb copy retains only in-frame clones and omits some. The table has 95,000 to 150,000 clones, roughly 82% seen once; the top ten hold 9.5% to 13%. Sequencing was carried out using peripheral blood. This chain joins TRBV9 and TRBJ2-2, with 13 bases matching TRBD2. The source of this sequence is a human donor in a cohort sampled during active COVID-19. CDR3 protein: CASSVGLGLAGYLNTGELFF. In DNA, the CDR3 is TGTGCCAGCAGCGTAGGGTTGGGACTAGCGGGGTACTTGAACACCGGGGAGCTGTTTTTT.